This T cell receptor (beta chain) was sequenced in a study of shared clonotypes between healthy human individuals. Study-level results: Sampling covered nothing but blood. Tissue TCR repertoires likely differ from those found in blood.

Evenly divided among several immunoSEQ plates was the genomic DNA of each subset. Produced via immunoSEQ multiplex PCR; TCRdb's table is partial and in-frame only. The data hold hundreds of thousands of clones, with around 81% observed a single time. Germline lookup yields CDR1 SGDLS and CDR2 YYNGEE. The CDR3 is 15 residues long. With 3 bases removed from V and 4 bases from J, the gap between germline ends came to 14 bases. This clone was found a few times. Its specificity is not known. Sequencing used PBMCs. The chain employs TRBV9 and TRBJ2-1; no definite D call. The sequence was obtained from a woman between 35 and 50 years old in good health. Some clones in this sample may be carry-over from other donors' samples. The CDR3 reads CASSAASGSYNEQFF. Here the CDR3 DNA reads TGTGCCAGCAGCGCCGCCTCAGGCTCATACAATGAGCAGTTCTTC.